What follows are 23 T cell receptor beta chains derived from one specimen sequenced in a study of blood T cell repertoires in COVID-19 (dated by TCRdb to 2020 to 2021). Library generation was performed with the immunoSEQ multiplex PCR assay. TCRdb provides this immuneACCESS table in a form limited to in-frame rearrangements. Some clones are lacking; in checked studies, under half of them reflect an unresolved V gene, and why the rest are absent is not known. The sample has 200,000 to 300,000 clones on record, 82% of them singletons. The ten largest clones represent approximately 1.9% of the sample. Sequenced: peripheral blood. These receptors were obtained from an elderly woman with acute or convalescent COVID-19.

V gene TRBV7-9 combines with J gene TRBJ1-1; 7 positions agree with TRBD1. The CDR3 contains 14 residues. The germline CDR1 and CDR2 sequences are SEHNR and FQNEAQ (reference sequence). The V and J ends lost 5 bases and 1 base, in that order; junction bases with no gene match: 4. CDR3 sequence: CASSETGENTEAFF. CDR3 nucleotide sequence: TGTGCCAGCAGCGAAACAGGGGAGAACACTGAAGCTTTCTTT.

The chain uses TRBV15 and TRBJ2-1, with 9 nucleotides matching TRBD2. V lost 0 bases to trimming and J lost 7 bases; unmatched junction nucleotides: 7. Germline-derived CDR1 and CDR2 are LNHNV and YYDKDF (reference sequence). This CDR3 comprises 16 residues. The DNA of the CDR3 is TGTGCCACCAGCAGAGATCGGGTAGCGGGAGAGAATGAGCAGTTCTTC. This encodes CATSRDRVAGENEQFF.

This clone was observed a single time. The chain carries TRBV30 and TRBJ2-7, with 9 bases aligning to TRBD1. CDR3 length: 15 residues. The germline gives CDR1 GTSNPN, CDR2 SVGIG (reference sequence). The V segment lost 0 bases and the J segment 5 bases; nucleotides outside the gene matches: 8. The CDR3 nucleotides are TGTGCCTGGAGTGTAAAGGGGACAGGGCGGAACGAGCAGTACTTC. Amino acid sequence: CAWSVKGTGRNEQYF. Complete variable domain (other parts from reference TRBV30 and TRBJ2-7): SQTIHQWPATLVQPVGSPLSLECTVEGTSNPNLYWYRQAAGRGLQLLFYSVGIGQISSEVPQNLSASRPQDRQFILSSKKLLLSDSGFYLCAWSVKGTGRNEQYFGPGTRLTVT.

The V gene is TRBV5-1, the J gene TRBJ1-2; TRBD1 matches 9 bases. CDR1 and CDR2 from the germline V gene are SGHRS and YFSETQ. The CDR3 loop spans 15 amino acids. V shed 5 bases, J shed 7 bases, and the junction held 12 bases outside the gene matches. The CDR3 coding sequence is TGCGCCAGCAGGGACTCCGAACAGGGGGCGTTTGGCTACACCTTC. It yields the protein CASRDSEQGAFGYTF.

V gene TRBV3-1 (or the pseudogene TRBV3-2) combines with J gene TRBJ2-3; the match to TRBD2 covers 12 bases. This CDR3 region has 16 residues. CDR1 and CDR2 from the germline V gene are LGHDT and YNNKEL (reference sequence). The V gene end was trimmed by 9 bases and the J gene end by 4 bases; junction bases not matched to a gene: 11. CDR3 nucleotide sequence: TGTGCCAGTGGGGAGACTAGCGGGAGCGGGGCAGATACGCAGTATTTT. Amino acids: CASGETSGSGADTQYF.

The chain uses TRBV11-1 and TRBJ2-5; 11 bases map to TRBD2. The CDR3 covers 16 residues. V lost 5 bases to trimming and J lost 4 bases; unmatched junction nucleotides: 9. CDR1 and CDR2 (germline): SGHAT, FQDESV (reference sequence). The CDR3 sequence is CASSDLLAGEIETQYF. In DNA form, the CDR3 reads TGTGCCAGCAGCGACCTACTAGCGGGAGAGATAGAGACCCAGTACTTC.

This chain uses TRBV28 with TRBJ1-5; tentatively, D is TRBD1 (5 bases). Trimming cost V 3 bases and J 5 bases, with 14 bases left between them. Germline-derived CDR1 and CDR2 are MDHEN and SYDVKM. CDR3 length: 15 residues. CDR3 loop: CASSFGGAGDQPQHF. In DNA form, the CDR3 reads TGTGCCAGCAGTTTCGGAGGGGCAGGTGATCAGCCCCAGCATTTT.

This rearrangement joins TRBV23-1 to TRBJ2-1, with 8 bases aligning to TRBD1. Being an ORF, TRBV23-1 has a function that is uncertain. The CDR3 contains 14 residues. V was pared by 5 bases and J by 9 bases, with 9 bases of the junction left unmatched. CDR3 protein: CASSSHPGGCEQFF. The CDR3 nucleotides are TGCGCCAGCAGTTCCCATCCAGGGGGCTGTGAGCAGTTCTTC.

The rearrangement links TRBV6-6 to TRBJ1-1; perhaps TRBD1 as D (6 bases). V was shortened by 4 bases and J by 2 bases, with 11 bases between the two germline ends. There are 14 residues in the CDR3. Germline CDR1 is MNHNY and CDR2 is SVGAGI (reference sequence). In DNA form, the CDR3 reads TGTGCCAGCAGTTCACGGGGGGCAAACACTGAAGCTTTCTTT. Translating it yields CASSSRGANTEAFF.

The chain has TRBV7-9 and TRBJ1-5; D call uncertain. There are 14 residues in the CDR3. Trimming left V 1 base short and J 7 bases short, with 11 bases between. Germline-derived CDR1 and CDR2 are SEHNR and FQNEAQ (reference sequence). The chain's CDR3 is CASSLGAQRQPQHF. In DNA, the CDR3 is TGTGCCAGCAGCTTAGGGGCACAGCGGCAGCCCCAGCATTTT.

This clone was picked up a small number of times. This chain links TRBV5-6 with TRBJ2-1; D perhaps matches TRBD2 (6 bases). V dropped 7 bases and J dropped 2 bases, with 16 bases sitting between them. CDR1 and CDR2 from the germline V gene are SGHDT and YYEEEE. This CDR3 has 15 residues. This CDR3 reads CASARGGGAYNEQFF. In DNA, the CDR3 is TGTGCCAGCGCTCGGGGCGGCGGGGCCTACAATGAGCAGTTCTTC.

The rearrangement uses TRBV15 and TRBJ2-7; unclear D gene. The V gene lost 2 bases and the J gene lost 2 bases, with 13 bases spanning the gap. This CDR3 spans 15 amino acids. Germline V gene lookup returns CDR1 LNHNV and CDR2 YYDKDF (reference sequence). The CDR3 coding sequence is TGTGCCACCAGCAGACCTGCTGAACAGCCCTACGAGCAGTACTTC. It translates to CATSRPAEQPYEQYF.

For the CDR3, the DNA is TGTGCCAGCAGTTTACCCGGGAATCAAGAGACCCAGTACTTC. Amino acid sequence: CASSLPGNQETQYF. This chain joins TRBV28 and TRBJ2-5; D possibly corresponds to TRBD2 (5 bases). The V and J ends lost 2 bases and 2 bases respectively, with 9 bases between them. The CDR3 spans 14 residues. Germline lookup yields CDR1 MDHEN and CDR2 SYDVKM.

The genes are TRBV9 and TRBJ2-1; 8 nucleotides agree with TRBD2. Trimming removed 3 bases from V and 5 bases from J; junction bases left unmatched: 7. CDR1 SGDLS and CDR2 YYNGEE come from the germline V gene. The CDR3 covers 15 residues. The CDR3 protein is CASSARTSSHNEQFF. DNA for the CDR3: TGTGCCAGCAGCGCACGGACTAGCTCTCACAATGAGCAGTTCTTC. Based on the CDR3 plus reference TRBV9 and TRBJ2-1, the full variable domain is DSGVTQTPKHLITATGQRVTLRCSPRSGDLSVYWYQQSLDQGLQFLIQYYNGEERAKGNILERFSAQQFPDLHSELNLSSLELGDSALYFCASSARTSSHNEQFFGPGTRLTVL.

The chain uses TRBV7-2 and TRBJ1-6; tentative D call: TRBD1 (6 bases). CDR1 and CDR2 (germline): SGHTA, FQGNSA. V was trimmed by 1 base and J by 16 bases, leaving 14 bases between them. The CDR3 consists of 13 residues. The CDR3 reads CASSLELGHLLHF. DNA of the CDR3: TGTGCCAGCAGCTTAGAGTTGGGACACTTGCTCCACTTT.

The chain has TRBV14 and TRBJ2-7; 7 positions match TRBD1. The CDR3 contains 13 residues. Germline CDR1 is SGHDN and CDR2 is FVKESK. V lost 2 bases to trimming and J lost 3 bases; unmatched junction nucleotides: 1. In nucleotides, the CDR3 is TGTGCCAGCAGCCAACGACAGGGCTACGAGCAGTACTTC. It translates to CASSQRQGYEQYF.

This clone was counted a single time. This rearrangement joins TRBV18 to TRBJ2-7; 7 nucleotides match TRBD1. With V trimmed by 11 bases and J by 5 bases, 9 bases remained unmatched. The length of the CDR3 is 12 residues. CDR1 is KGHSH, CDR2 LQKENI, per germline. CDR3 bases: TGTGCCGCAGGGGGACGGACAGACGAGCAGTACTTC. Translation: CAAGGRTDEQYF.

The chain employs TRBV28 and TRBJ2-5; 8 bases are a match to TRBD1. Germline loops: CDR1 MDHEN, CDR2 SYDVKM. The junction had 4 bases not matched to a gene; V was cut back by 2 bases and J by 5 bases. CDR3 length equals 14 residues. The CDR3 here is CASSLGQGWETQYF. Here the CDR3 DNA reads TGTGCCAGCAGTTTAGGACAGGGATGGGAGACCCAGTACTTC.

The V gene is TRBV1, the J gene TRBJ2-5; TRBD2 is the table's D call and was not checked against the DNA. TRBV1 is an annotated pseudogene. This CDR3 spans 16 amino acids. The CDR3 bases are TGCACCAGAAGGACTAGCGGGACCCAGTACCAAGAGACCCAGTACTTC. The encoded protein is CTRRTSGTQYQETQYF.

The chain combines TRBV6-2 or TRBV6-3 with TRBJ1-1, with TRBD1 identical over 7 bases. CDR1 and CDR2 (germline): MNHEY, SVGEGT. The J segment lost 0 bases and the V segment lost 2 bases, leaving 3 bases of the junction unmatched. The CDR3 loop spans 15 amino acids. The CDR3 DNA sequence: TGTGCCAGCAGTTACGCAGACAGGGTGAACACTGAAGCTTTCTTT. It yields the protein CASSYADRVNTEAFF.

J is TRBJ2-1 and V is TRBV27; 10 nucleotides align to TRBD1. With 6 bases clipped from V and 4 bases from J, the junction kept 9 bases outside the gene matches. The CDR3 extends over 16 amino acids. Germline V lookup: CDR1 MNHEY, CDR2 SMNVEV (reference sequence). The CDR3 DNA follows: TGTGCCAGCAGCCGTCTCGACAGGGGGCGATACAATGAGCAGTTCTTC. Encoded protein: CASSRLDRGRYNEQFF.

J is TRBJ1-3 and V is TRBV18; possible D gene TRBD1, 5 bases. Germline V gene data show CDR1 as KGHSH and CDR2 as LQKENI. The CDR3 covers 13 residues. The V and J ends lost 7 bases and 1 base respectively, with 8 bases between them. CDR3 region: CASLAGSGNTIYF. The CDR3 coding sequence is TGTGCCAGCTTAGCAGGGTCTGGAAACACCATATATTTT.

CDR3 loop: CASSVSQGYNGYTF. For the CDR3, the DNA is TGTGCCAGCAGCGTATCACAGGGGTACAATGGCTACACCTTC. The chain employs TRBV9 and TRBJ1-2, with 7 nucleotides matching TRBD1. V lost 1 base to trimming and J lost 6 bases; unmatched junction nucleotides: 6. The CDR3 sequence is 14 residues long. The germline CDR1 and CDR2 sequences are SGDLS and YYNGEE.